The 13 T cell receptor beta chains listed next were all sequenced from one sample in a study of blood T cell repertoires in COVID-19. TCRdb keeps only in-frame clones here, not all; method: immunoSEQ multiplex PCR. The sample shows fewer than 200,000 clones, more than 75% of them seen only once. The sequenced sample consisted of peripheral blood. These receptors were taken from a woman in her 70s with COVID-19, enrolled during active disease.

J is TRBJ1-4 and V is TRBV5-1; D unclear. Germline assignment: CDR1 SGHRS and CDR2 YFSETQ. The CDR3 spans 15 residues. Trimming took off 4 bases at V and 0 bases at J, with 10 bases between the two ends. Here the CDR3 reads CASSHYRATNEKLFF. The DNA for the CDR3 is TGCGCCAGCAGCCACTACCGGGCAACTAATGAAAAACTGTTTTTT.

The rearrangement joins TRBV19 to TRBJ2-1; TRBD2 matches 11 bases. The CDR3 contains 15 residues. The ends lost 5 bases at V and 5 bases at J; junction bases unmatched: 5. The germline V gene encodes CDR1 LNHDA and CDR2 SQIVND (reference sequence). The CDR3 sequence is CASSLAGGVNNEQFF. CDR3 nucleotides: TGTGCCAGTAGTCTAGCGGGAGGTGTAAACAATGAGCAGTTCTTC.

The chain carries TRBV7-2 and TRBJ2-7, with 11 nucleotides matching TRBD2. The CDR3 is made up of 15 amino acids. Germline CDR1 is SGHTA and CDR2 is FQGNSA. V lost 3 bases and J lost 2; bases outside the gene matches: 3. CDR3 DNA: TGTGCCAGCAGCTTGGGACTAGCGGTAACCTACGAGCAGTACTTC. Protein sequence: CASSLGLAVTYEQYF.

This clone appeared a single time. The chain links TRBV4-1 to TRBJ2-7; 7 bases fit TRBD2. The J segment lost 7 bases and the V segment lost 3 bases, leaving 12 bases of the junction unmatched. Germline V gene sequence: CDR1 MGHRA, CDR2 YSYEKL. The CDR3 is 15 amino acids. The CDR3, as DNA: TGCGCCAGCAGCCAGCCGACTAGCCCCGGGGAAGAGCAGTACTTC. It is translated as CASSQPTSPGEEQYF.

The chain recombines TRBV14 with TRBJ2-1, with 7 bases fitting TRBD1. Germline-derived CDR1 and CDR2 are SGHDN and FVKESK. Trimming removed 2 bases from V and 2 bases from J; junction bases left unmatched: 3. This CDR3 is built from 15 residues. DNA for the CDR3: TGTGCCAGCAGCCAAATGAGGGGGCCCTACAATGAGCAGTTCTTC. Amino acid sequence: CASSQMRGPYNEQFF.

This clone was observed a single time. The chain links TRBV3-1 (or the pseudogene TRBV3-2) to TRBJ2-7; 8 bases are a match to TRBD1. This CDR3 spans 16 amino acids. Germline trimming cut 3 bases from V and 3 bases from J; bases unmatched to any gene: 10. Germline V gene sequence: CDR1 LGHDT, CDR2 YNNKEL (reference sequence). For the CDR3, the DNA is TGTGCCAGCAGCCAGTCCGGACAGGGACAAGGCTACGAGCAGTACTTC. Translated: CASSQSGQGQGYEQYF.

This sequence joins TRBV30 and TRBJ2-1; no clear D. The germline V gene has CDR1 GTSNPN and CDR2 SVGIG (reference sequence). CDR3 length: 12 residues. V was cut by 4 bases and J by 7 bases, with 11 bases left in between. The CDR3 DNA reads as TGTGCCTGGACCAATAGAAAAAATGAGCAGTTCTTC. Residues: CAWTNRKNEQFF.

The gene calls are TRBV6-5 and TRBJ1-4; D is possibly TRBD1 (6 bases). V was pared by 8 bases and J by 3 bases, with 10 bases between. This CDR3 spans 13 amino acids. The germline V gene has CDR1 MNHEY and CDR2 SVGAGI. The CDR3 loop is CASRGAANEKLFF. The CDR3 region has the DNA TGTGCCAGCCGGGGGGCAGCTAATGAAAAACTGTTTTTT.

This clone was recorded only once. The J gene is TRBJ1-2, the V gene TRBV28, with D hard to call. CDR1 and CDR2 (germline): MDHEN, SYDVKM. Between the trimmed V and J ends, which lost 1 base and 4 bases, there was a span of 7 bases. CDR3 length: 13 amino acids. The chain's CDR3 is CASSLSAIYGYTF. The CDR3, as DNA: TGTGCCAGCAGTTTATCTGCGATCTATGGCTACACCTTC.

The rearrangement links TRBV19 to TRBJ2-3, with D unresolved. The V end lost 1 base, the J end lost 3 bases, and 8 bases lay between the germline ends. This CDR3 contains 14 residues. From germline, CDR1 is LNHDA and CDR2 SQIVND (reference sequence). The CDR3 region has the DNA TGTGCCAGTAGTATAGGCGCGGAAACAGATACGCAGTATTTT. Protein: CASSIGAETDTQYF. Full variable domain (outside the CDR3, taken from reference TRBV19 and TRBJ2-3): DGGITQSPKYLFRKEGQNVTLSCEQNLNHDAMYWYRQDPGQGLRLIYYSQIVNDFQKGDIAEGYSVSREKKESFPLTVTSAQKNPTAFYLCASSIGAETDTQYFGPGTRLTVL.

The chain is built from TRBV6-5 and TRBJ2-1; a weak D match, TRBD2 (7 bases). CDR1 is MNHEY and CDR2 is SVGAGI in the germline V gene. V was clipped by 7 bases and J by 8 bases, with 15 bases between them. There are 13 residues in the CDR3. In nucleotides, the CDR3 is TGTGCCAGCAAAGGCGCGGGGGCGCATGAGCAGTTCTTC. Protein product: CASKGAGAHEQFF.

The DNA of the CDR3 is TGTGCCAGCAGCTTAGCAGGGGTTGGTTCACCCCTCCACTTT. It codes for CASSLAGVGSPLHF. V is TRBV11-3 and J is TRBJ1-6; D possibly corresponds to TRBD1 (6 bases). Germline loops: CDR1 SGHNT, CDR2 YENEEA. CDR3 length: 14 amino acids. V was clipped by 1 base and J by 9 bases, with 10 bases between them.

The chain combines TRBV6-2 or TRBV6-3 with TRBJ2-3; D gene unclear. From germline, CDR1 is MNHEY and CDR2 SVGEGT. V lost 0 bases, J lost 15 bases, and 16 bases lay in between. The CDR3 has 13 amino acids. Here the CDR3 reads CASSYSTSHPEYF. CDR3 nucleotide sequence: TGTGCCAGCAGTTACTCGACAAGCCACCCGGAATATTTT.